The present T cell receptor (beta chain) was sequenced within a study of T cells in Graves' hyperthyroidism and ophthalmopathy. Patients with ophthalmopathy all had a Clinical Activity Score of at least 3, a NOSPECS grade of at least 4 and duration under 3 months. Using RNA transcripts as the source, TCR beta CDR3 regions were amplified. TCR CDR3 underwent first-round RT-PCR with the HTBI primer set. TCRdb independently ran MiXCR on the multiplex PCR reads; one entry per CDR3 protein. The sample contains approximately 600,000 distinct CDR3 sequences, 20% to 25% of which appear only once. This clonotype was seen repeatedly, ten times or more. There are 15 residues in the CDR3. Germline loops: CDR1 LGHDT, CDR2 YNNKEL (reference sequence). The V gene lost 0 bases and the J gene lost 3 bases, with 12 bases spanning the gap.

The chain employs TRBV3-1 and TRBJ2-7, with D unclear. The sequenced material came from blood. The receptor was derived from a young man with Graves' ophthalmopathy. The chain's CDR3 is CASSQDLSSLYEQYF. Written as DNA, the CDR3 is TGTGCCAGCAGCCAAGATTTAAGTTCCCTCTACGAGCAGTACTTC.